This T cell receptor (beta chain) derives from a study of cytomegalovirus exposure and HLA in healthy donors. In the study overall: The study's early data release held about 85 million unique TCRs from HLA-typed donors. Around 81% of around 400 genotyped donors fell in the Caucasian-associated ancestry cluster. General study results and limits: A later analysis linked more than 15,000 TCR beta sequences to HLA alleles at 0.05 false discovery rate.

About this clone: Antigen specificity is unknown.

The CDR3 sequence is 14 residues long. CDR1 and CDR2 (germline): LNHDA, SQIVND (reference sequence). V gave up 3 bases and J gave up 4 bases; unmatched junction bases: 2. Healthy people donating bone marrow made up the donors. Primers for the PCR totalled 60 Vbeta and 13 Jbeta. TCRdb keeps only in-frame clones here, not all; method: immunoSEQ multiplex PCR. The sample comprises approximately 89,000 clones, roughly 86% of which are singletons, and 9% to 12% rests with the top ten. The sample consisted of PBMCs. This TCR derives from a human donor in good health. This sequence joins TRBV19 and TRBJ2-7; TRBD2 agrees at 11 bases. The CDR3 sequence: CASSMTSGDYEQYF. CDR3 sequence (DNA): TGTGCCAGTAGTATGACTAGCGGGGATTACGAGCAGTACTTC.